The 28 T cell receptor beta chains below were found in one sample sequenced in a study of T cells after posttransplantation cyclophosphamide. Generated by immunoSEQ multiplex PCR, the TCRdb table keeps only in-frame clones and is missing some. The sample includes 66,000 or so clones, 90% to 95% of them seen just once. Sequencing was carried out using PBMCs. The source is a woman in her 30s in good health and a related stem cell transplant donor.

The CDR3 here is CASRPGTGWEKLFF. CDR3 nucleotides: TGTGCCAGCAGACCCGGGACAGGTTGGGAAAAACTGTTTTTT. V is TRBV27 and J is TRBJ1-4; 8 nucleotides line up with TRBD1. The CDR3 spans 14 residues. The junction had 8 bases not matched to a gene; V was cut back by 6 bases and J by 8 bases. Germline CDR1 is MNHEY and CDR2 is SMNVEV (reference sequence).

The CDR3 sequence: CASSLRPSHEQFF. CDR3 in DNA: TGTGCCAGCAGCTTAAGGCCTTCTCATGAGCAGTTCTTC. This rearrangement joins TRBV7-2 to TRBJ2-1; D ambiguous. The CDR3 is 13 residues long. The V end was cut by 2 bases, the J end by 8 bases, with 10 bases between. Germline CDR1 is SGHTA and CDR2 is FQGNSA.

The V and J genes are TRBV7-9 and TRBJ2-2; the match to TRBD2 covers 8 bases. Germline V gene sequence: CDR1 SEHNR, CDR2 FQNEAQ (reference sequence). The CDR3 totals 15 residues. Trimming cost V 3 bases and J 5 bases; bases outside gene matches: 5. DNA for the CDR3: TGTGCCAGCAGCTTGTCACGGGGGGGGACCGGGGAGCTGTTTTTT. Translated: CASSLSRGGTGELFF.

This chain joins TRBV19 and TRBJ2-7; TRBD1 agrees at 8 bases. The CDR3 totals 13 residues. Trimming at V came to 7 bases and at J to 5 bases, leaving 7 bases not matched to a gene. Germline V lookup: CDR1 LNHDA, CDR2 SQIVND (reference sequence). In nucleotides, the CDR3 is TGTGCCAGTAACGGCAGGGGGCTCCACGAGCAGTACTTC. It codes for CASNGRGLHEQYF.

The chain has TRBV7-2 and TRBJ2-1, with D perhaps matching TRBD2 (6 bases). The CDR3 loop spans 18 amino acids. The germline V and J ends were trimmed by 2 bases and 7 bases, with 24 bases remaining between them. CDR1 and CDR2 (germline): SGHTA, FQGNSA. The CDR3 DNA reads TGTGCCAGCAGCTTAAGTTTGGGGAGGACCATCCTAAGGAATGAGCAGTTCTTC. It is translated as CASSLSLGRTILRNEQFF.

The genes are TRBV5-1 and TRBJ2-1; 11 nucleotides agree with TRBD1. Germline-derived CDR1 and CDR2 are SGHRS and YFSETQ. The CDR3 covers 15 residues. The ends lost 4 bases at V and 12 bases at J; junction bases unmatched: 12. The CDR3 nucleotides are TGCGCCAGCAGCCACGGGACAGGGGGGATAAAGGGGCAGTTCTTC. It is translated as CASSHGTGGIKGQFF.

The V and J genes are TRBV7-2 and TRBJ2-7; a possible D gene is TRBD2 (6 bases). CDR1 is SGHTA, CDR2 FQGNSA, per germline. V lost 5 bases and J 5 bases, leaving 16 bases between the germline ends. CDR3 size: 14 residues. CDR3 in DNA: TGTGCCAGCAGCCCATCTGGGGGGTTTGACGAGCAGTACTTC. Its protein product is CASSPSGGFDEQYF.

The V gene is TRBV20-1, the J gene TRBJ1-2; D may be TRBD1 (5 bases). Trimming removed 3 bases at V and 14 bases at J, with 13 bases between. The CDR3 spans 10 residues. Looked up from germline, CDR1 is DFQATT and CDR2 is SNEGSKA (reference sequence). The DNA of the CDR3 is TGCAGTGCTAGTGACGGGGGTTGGACCTTC. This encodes CSASDGGWTF.

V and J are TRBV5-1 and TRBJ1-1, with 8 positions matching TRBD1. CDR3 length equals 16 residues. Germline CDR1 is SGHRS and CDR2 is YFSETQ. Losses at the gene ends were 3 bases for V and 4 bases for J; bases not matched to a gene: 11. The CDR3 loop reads CASSSAPGGESTEAFF. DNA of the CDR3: TGCGCCAGCAGCTCGGCGCCAGGGGGCGAGAGCACTGAAGCTTTCTTT.

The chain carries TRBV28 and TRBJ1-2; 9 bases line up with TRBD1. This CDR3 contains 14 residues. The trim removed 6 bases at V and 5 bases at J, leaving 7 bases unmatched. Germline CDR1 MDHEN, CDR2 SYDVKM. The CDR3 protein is CASSTGGGLYGYTF. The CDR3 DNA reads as TGTGCCAGCAGCACAGGGGGCGGATTGTATGGCTACACCTTC.

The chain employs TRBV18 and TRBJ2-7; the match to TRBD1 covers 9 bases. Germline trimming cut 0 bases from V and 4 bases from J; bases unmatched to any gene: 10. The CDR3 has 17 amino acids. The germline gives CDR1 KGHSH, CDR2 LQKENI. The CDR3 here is CASSPPTSGTGFYEQYF. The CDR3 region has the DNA TGTGCCAGCTCACCACCGACATCCGGGACAGGGTTTTACGAGCAGTACTTC. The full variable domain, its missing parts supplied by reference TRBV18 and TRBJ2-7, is NAGVMQNPRHLVRRRGQEARLRCSPMKGHSHVYWYRQLPEEGLKFMVYLQKENIIDESGMPKERFSAEFPKEGPSILRIQQVVRGDSAAYFCASSPPTSGTGFYEQYFGPGTRLTVT.

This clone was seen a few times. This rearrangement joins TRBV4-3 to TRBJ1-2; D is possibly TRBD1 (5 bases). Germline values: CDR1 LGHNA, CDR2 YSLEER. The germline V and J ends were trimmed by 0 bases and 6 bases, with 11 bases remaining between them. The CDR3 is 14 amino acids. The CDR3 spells CASSQDLQAHGYTF. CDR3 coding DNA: TGCGCCAGCAGCCAAGATTTACAGGCGCATGGCTACACCTTC.

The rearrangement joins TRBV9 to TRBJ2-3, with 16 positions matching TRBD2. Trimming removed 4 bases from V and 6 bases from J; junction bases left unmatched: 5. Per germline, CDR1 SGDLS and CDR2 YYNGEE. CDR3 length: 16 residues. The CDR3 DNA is TGTGCCAGCAGCCCTGGGACTAGCGGGGGGGCCGATACGCAGTATTTT. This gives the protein CASSPGTSGGADTQYF.

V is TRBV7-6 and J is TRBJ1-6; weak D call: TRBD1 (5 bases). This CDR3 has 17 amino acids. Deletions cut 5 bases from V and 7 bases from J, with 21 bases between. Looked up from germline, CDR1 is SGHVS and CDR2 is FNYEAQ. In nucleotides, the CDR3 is TGTGCCAGCAGCCGAACACCGGCGGGGCAGACAAATTCACCCCTCCACTTT. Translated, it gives CASSRTPAGQTNSPLHF.

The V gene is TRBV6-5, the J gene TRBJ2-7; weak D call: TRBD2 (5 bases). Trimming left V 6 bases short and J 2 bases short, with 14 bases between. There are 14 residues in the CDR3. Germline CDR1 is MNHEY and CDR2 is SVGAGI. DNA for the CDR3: TGTGCCAGCAGACCGGACTTAATTCCCTACGAGCAGTACTTC. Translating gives CASRPDLIPYEQYF.

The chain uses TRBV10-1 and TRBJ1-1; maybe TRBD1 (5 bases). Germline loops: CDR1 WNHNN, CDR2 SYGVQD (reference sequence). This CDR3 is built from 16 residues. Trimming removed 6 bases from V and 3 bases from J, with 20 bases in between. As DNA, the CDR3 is TGCGCCAGCAGCGACGATTTAGGGACGAGGGACACTGAAGCTTTCTTT. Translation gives CASSDDLGTRDTEAFF.

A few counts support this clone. CDR3 sequence: CASSLFADYGYTF. The CDR3, as DNA: TGTGCCAGCAGCTTATTCGCGGACTATGGCTACACCTTC. The chain joins TRBV13 to TRBJ1-2; D is uncertain. The V gene lost 2 bases and the J gene lost 3 bases, with 7 bases spanning the gap. The V gene's germline CDR1 is PRHDT and CDR2 FYEKMQ (reference sequence). This CDR3 is 13 amino acids long.

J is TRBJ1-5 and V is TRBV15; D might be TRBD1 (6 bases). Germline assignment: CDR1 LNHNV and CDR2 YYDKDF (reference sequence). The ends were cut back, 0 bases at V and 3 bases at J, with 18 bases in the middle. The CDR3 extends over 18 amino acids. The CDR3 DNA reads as TGTGCCACCAGCAGAGATCGGCGAGTGGGGGCAGTCAATCAGCCCCAGCATTTT. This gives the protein CATSRDRRVGAVNQPQHF.

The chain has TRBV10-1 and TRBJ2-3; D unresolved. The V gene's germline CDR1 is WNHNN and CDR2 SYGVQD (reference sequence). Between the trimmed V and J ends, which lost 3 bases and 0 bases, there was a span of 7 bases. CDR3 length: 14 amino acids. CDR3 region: CASSEQPSTDTQYF. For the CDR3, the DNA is TGCGCCAGCAGTGAACAGCCGAGCACAGATACGCAGTATTTT.

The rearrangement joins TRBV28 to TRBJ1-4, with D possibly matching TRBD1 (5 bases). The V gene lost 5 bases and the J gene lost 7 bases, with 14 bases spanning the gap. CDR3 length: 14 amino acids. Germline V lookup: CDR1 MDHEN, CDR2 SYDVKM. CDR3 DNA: TGTGCCAGCAGTCCCGTAAGGGGTGGTGAAAAACTGTTTTTT. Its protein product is CASSPVRGGEKLFF.

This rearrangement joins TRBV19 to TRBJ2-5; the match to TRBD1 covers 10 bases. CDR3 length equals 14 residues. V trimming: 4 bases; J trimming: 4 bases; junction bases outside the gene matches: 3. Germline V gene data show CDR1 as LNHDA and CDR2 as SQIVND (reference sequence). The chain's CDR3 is CASSRGQGLETQYF. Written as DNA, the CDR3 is TGTGCCAGTAGTAGGGGACAGGGGTTAGAGACCCAGTACTTC.

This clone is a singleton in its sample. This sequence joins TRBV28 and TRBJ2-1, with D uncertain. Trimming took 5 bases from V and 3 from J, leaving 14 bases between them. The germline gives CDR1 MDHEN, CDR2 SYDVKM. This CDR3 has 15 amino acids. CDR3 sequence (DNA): TGTGCCAGCAGTAATTACCAATCTCTCTACAATGAGCAGTTCTTC. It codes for CASSNYQSLYNEQFF.

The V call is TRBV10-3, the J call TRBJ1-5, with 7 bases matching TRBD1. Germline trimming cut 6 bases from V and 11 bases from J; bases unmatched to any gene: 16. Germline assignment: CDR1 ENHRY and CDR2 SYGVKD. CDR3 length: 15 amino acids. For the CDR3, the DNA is TGTGCCATCAGGGAAGGGACAGACCCAACTATGGCCCAGCATTTT. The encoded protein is CAIREGTDPTMAQHF.

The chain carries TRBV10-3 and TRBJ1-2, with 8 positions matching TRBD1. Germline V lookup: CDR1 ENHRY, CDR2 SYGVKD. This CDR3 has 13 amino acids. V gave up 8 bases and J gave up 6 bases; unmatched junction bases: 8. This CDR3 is CAIYPQGADGYTF. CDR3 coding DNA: TGTGCCATCTACCCCCAGGGGGCAGATGGCTACACCTTC.

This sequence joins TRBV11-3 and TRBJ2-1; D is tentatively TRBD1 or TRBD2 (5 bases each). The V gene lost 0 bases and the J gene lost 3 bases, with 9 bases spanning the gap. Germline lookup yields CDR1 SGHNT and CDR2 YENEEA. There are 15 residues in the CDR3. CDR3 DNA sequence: TGTGCCAGCAGCTTAGATGGGGACGGCTACAATGAGCAGTTCTTC. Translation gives CASSLDGDGYNEQFF. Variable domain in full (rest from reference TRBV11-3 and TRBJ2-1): EAGVVQSPRYKIIEKKQPVAFWCNPISGHNTLYWYLQNLGQGPELLIRYENEEAVDDSQLPKDRFSAERLKGVDSTLKIQPAELGDSAVYLCASSLDGDGYNEQFFGPGTRLTVL.

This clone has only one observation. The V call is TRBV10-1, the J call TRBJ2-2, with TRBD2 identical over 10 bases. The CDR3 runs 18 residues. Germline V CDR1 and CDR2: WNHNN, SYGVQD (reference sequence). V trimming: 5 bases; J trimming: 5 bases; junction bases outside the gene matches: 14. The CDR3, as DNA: TGCGCCAGCAGTAATACCACCCTAGCGGGGGAATGGACCGGGGAGCTGTTTTTT. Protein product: CASSNTTLAGEWTGELFF.

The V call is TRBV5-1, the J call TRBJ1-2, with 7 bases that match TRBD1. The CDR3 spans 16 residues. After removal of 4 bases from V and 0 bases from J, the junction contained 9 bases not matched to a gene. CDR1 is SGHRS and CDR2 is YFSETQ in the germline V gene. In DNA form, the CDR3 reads TGCGCCAGCAGCCCTACCCCGGACAGGACTAACTATGGCTACACCTTC. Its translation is CASSPTPDRTNYGYTF. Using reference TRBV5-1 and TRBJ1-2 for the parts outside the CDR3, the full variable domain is KAGVTQTPRYLIKTRGQQVTLSCSPISGHRSVSWYQQTPGQGLQFLFEYFSETQRNKGNFPGRFSGRQFSNSRSEMNVSTLELGDSALYLCASSPTPDRTNYGYTFGSGTRLTVV.

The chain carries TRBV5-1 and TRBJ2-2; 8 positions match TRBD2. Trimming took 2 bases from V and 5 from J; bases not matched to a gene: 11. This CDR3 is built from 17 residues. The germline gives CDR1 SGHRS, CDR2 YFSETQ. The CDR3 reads CASSFNSGGAGTGELFF. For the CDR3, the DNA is TGCGCCAGCAGCTTCAACTCGGGGGGGGCCGGAACCGGGGAGCTGTTTTTT.